This TCR beta chain was obtained from a study of T cell responses to AZD1222 COVID-19 vaccine. General study results and limits: Seropositive AZD1222 recipients at baseline numbered only five or six. Recipients of two AZD1222 doses showed rising Spike-specific TCR breadth and depth.

TCRdb's copy holds only in-frame clones and misses some; the assay was immunoSEQ multiplex PCR. The sample holds 190,000 or so clones, approximately 95% seen once. As to this clone: Its antigen is unknown.

Second-dose intervals near 4 or 12 weeks were combined. The receptor was isolated from an adult who received the AZD1222 COVID-19 vaccine. The sample consisted of peripheral blood, taken 28 days after the second AZD1222 dose.

CDR3 DNA: TGTGCCAGCAGCTTTCAGGGAGGCAGCAATCAGCCCCAGCATTTT. As protein: CASSFQGGSNQPQHF. V is TRBV7-9 and J is TRBJ1-5; tentatively, D is TRBD1 (5 bases). Trimming took 3 bases from V and 1 from J, leaving 10 bases between them. Germline values: CDR1 SEHNR, CDR2 FQNEAQ (reference sequence). The CDR3 runs to 15 residues.